The 20 T cell receptor beta chains in this list originate from one sample, sequenced in a study of regulatory T cells in long-lasting Graves disease. Indicated time point: newly diagnosed GD, antithyroid drugs for less than 3 months. RNA from PBMCs was the source of the TCR library. HTBI primers from iRepertoire and Arm-PCR of CDR3 regions yielded the TCR beta libraries. Using its own MiXCR run on the multiplex PCR reads, TCRdb lists one record per CDR3 protein. The table has hundreds of thousands of distinct CDR3 sequences, approximately 15% seen once; the top ten hold 15% to 20%. This sample was also put to use in a study of T cells in Graves' hyperthyroidism and ophthalmopathy.

The starting material was peripheral blood mononuclear cells (PBMCs), obtained at new diagnosis, from a patient treated with antithyroid drugs. These receptors originate from a young woman with Graves disease.

This clonotype was recorded many times. This chain links TRBV11-2 with TRBJ1-4, with TRBD1 identical over 7 bases. CDR3 size: 14 residues. V was clipped by 3 bases and J by 7 bases; unmatched bases: 5. Germline values: CDR1 SGHAT, CDR2 FQNNGV. In DNA, the CDR3 is TGTGCCAGCAGCTTTGAGAGGGACAGTGAAAAACTGTTTTTT. This encodes CASSFERDSEKLFF. The full variable domain, its missing parts supplied by reference TRBV11-2 and TRBJ1-4, is EAGVAQSPRYKIIEKRQSVAFWCNPISGHATLYWYQQILGQGPKLLIQFQNNGVVDDSQLPKDRFSAERLKGVDSTLKIQPAKLEDSAVYLCASSFERDSEKLFFGSGTQLSVL.

The sample holds many counts of this clonotype. This rearrangement joins TRBV2 to TRBJ2-2; D unresolved. This CDR3 has 12 amino acids. CDR1 is SNHLY and CDR2 is FYNNEI in the germline V gene. With 5 bases removed from V and 5 bases from J, the gap between germline ends came to 6 bases. DNA of the CDR3: TGTGCCAGCAGTTTCCAGACCGGGGAGCTGTTTTTT. It encodes CASSFQTGELFF.

This clonotype was detected a few times. The chain joins TRBV28 to TRBJ2-2; D is ambiguous. The CDR3 spans 12 residues. The ends were cut back, 9 bases at V and 6 bases at J, with 11 bases in the middle. Germline V gives CDR1 MDHEN, CDR2 SYDVKM. CDR3 sequence: CASHGWAGELFF. CDR3 DNA: TGTGCCAGTCACGGTTGGGCCGGGGAGCTGTTTTTT.

This clonotype was seen repeatedly, ten times or more. The chain has TRBV28 and TRBJ1-5; weak D call: TRBD1 (6 bases). Per the germline V gene, CDR1 is MDHEN and CDR2 is SYDVKM. CDR3 size: 15 residues. Trimming took 3 bases from V and 4 from J, leaving 13 bases between them. CDR3 loop: CASSFTGGGNQPQHF. The CDR3 DNA sequence: TGTGCCAGCAGTTTTACCGGGGGCGGGAATCAGCCCCAGCATTTT.

This clonotype was counted many times. The chain links TRBV18 to TRBJ1-1; D is possibly TRBD1 (5 bases). The V gene's germline CDR1 is KGHSH and CDR2 LQKENI. Trimming stripped 8 bases from V and 3 bases from J, with 13 bases between. The CDR3 totals 13 residues. The DNA of the CDR3 is TGTGCCAGCCGGGGCTGGTCGGACACTGAAGCTTTCTTT. Translation: CASRGWSDTEAFF.

This clonotype was recorded at least ten times. V gene TRBV7-9 combines with J gene TRBJ2-3; no firm D call. In germline, CDR1 is SEHNR, CDR2 FQNEAQ (reference sequence). The CDR3 contains 14 residues. V dropped 2 bases and J dropped 0 bases, with 6 bases sitting between them. The CDR3 loop reads CASSLIGSTDTQYF. The CDR3 region has the DNA TGTGCCAGCAGCTTAATCGGCAGCACAGATACGCAGTATTTT.

The chain is built from TRBV7-2 and TRBJ2-7; 9 bases agree with TRBD2. In germline, CDR1 is SGHTA, CDR2 FQGNSA. With V trimmed by 1 base and J by 6 bases, 13 bases remained unmatched. CDR3 size: 17 residues. The CDR3 coding sequence is TGTGCCAGCAGCTTAGTACTCGCTAGCGGGATCGCGGGCGAGCAGTACTTC. Protein sequence: CASSLVLASGIAGEQYF.

With respect to this clonotype: This may arise from a read error, as a much more abundant clone is one base away. The chain is built from TRBV6-5 and TRBJ1-1, with TRBD1 identical over 8 bases. The CDR3 runs to 17 residues. The V gene's germline CDR1 is MNHEY and CDR2 SVGAGI. CDR3 nucleotide sequence: TGTGCCAGCAGTTACTGGGCGACAGGGGCTTCGAACGCTGAAGCTTTCTTT. It encodes CASSYWATGASNAEAFF.

This clonotype was counted ten times or more. The rearrangement joins TRBV7-3 to TRBJ2-1, with 7 bases matching TRBD2. Germline V gives CDR1 SGHTA, CDR2 FQGTGA. CDR3 size: 13 residues. V lost 5 bases and J lost 15; bases outside the gene matches: 13. CDR3 region: CASSKDQAGVLFF. The CDR3 region has the DNA TGTGCCAGCAGCAAGGATCAGGCGGGAGTCTTGTTCTTC.

This clonotype was found many times. The V gene is TRBV28, the J gene TRBJ1-1; maybe TRBD1 (5 bases). This CDR3 is 14 amino acids long. The V gene lost 2 bases and the J gene lost 1 base, with 8 bases spanning the gap. Germline V lookup: CDR1 MDHEN, CDR2 SYDVKM. DNA for the CDR3: TGTGCCAGCAGTTTAGGGGCTGAGAACACTGAAGCTTTCTTT. Amino acids: CASSLGAENTEAFF. Full variable domain (missing parts from reference TRBV28 and TRBJ1-1): DVKVTQSSRYLVKRTGEKVFLECVQDMDHENMFWYRQDPGLGLRLIYFSYDVKMKEKGDIPEGYSVSREKKERFSLILESASTNQTSMYLCASSLGAENTEAFFGQGTRLTVV.

This clonotype appeared many times. This chain uses TRBV11-2 with TRBJ2-7; D gene uncertain. CDR1 and CDR2 (germline): SGHAT, FQNNGV. This CDR3 spans 16 amino acids. V gave up 4 bases and J gave up 9 bases, with 25 bases separating them. CDR3 DNA: TGTGCCAGCAGCTCCGGCGCTCTTTTTGGACCTACGATGCAGTACTTC. This gives the protein CASSSGALFGPTMQYF.

Concerning this clonotype: A read error is possible here, since a much larger clone lies one base away. The conserved closing phenylalanine or tryptophan is absent in this CDR3, likely reflecting a read error. This chain joins TRBV29-1 and TRBJ1-1; no firm D call. The V end was cut by 4 bases, the J end by 1 base, with 10 bases between. CDR3 length equals 13 residues. Germline CDR1 reads SQVTM; CDR2 reads ANQGSEA. CDR3 amino acids: CSVVWGSNTEAFS. The DNA of the CDR3 is TGCAGCGTTGTTTGGGGTTCGAACACTGAAGCTTTCTCT.

This clonotype was recorded at least ten times. The chain is built from TRBV5-1 and TRBJ2-1, with 7 positions matching TRBD2. Germline trimming cut 7 bases from V and 5 bases from J; bases unmatched to any gene: 9. Germline CDR1 and CDR2: SGHRS and YFSETQ. The CDR3 is 14 amino acids. CDR3 residues: CASAPMAGDNEQFF. DNA of the CDR3: TGCGCCAGCGCCCCTATGGCGGGGGACAATGAGCAGTTCTTC.

V and J are TRBV5-5 and TRBJ1-4; TRBD1 matches at 9 bases. Near its end, the DNA agrees better with TRBJ1-6, so the J call may be wrong. The germline CDR1 and CDR2 sequences are SGHKS and YYEKEE (reference sequence). CDR3 length equals 17 residues. The CDR3 sequence is CASSLAGTGMVNSPLHF. The CDR3 nucleotides are TGTGCCAGCAGCTTGGCCGGGACAGGGATGGTGAATTCACCCCTCCACTTT.

This clonotype was observed many times. The chain carries TRBV28 and TRBJ1-2, with TRBD1 matching 10 bases. CDR1 is MDHEN and CDR2 is SYDVKM in the germline V gene. The V gene end was trimmed by 8 bases and the J gene end by 8 bases; junction bases not matched to a gene: 17. The CDR3 extends over 16 amino acids. This chain's CDR3 is CASWTPDRQGAGGYTF. The DNA of the CDR3 is TGTGCCAGCTGGACACCGGACAGACAGGGGGCGGGAGGCTACACCTTC.

Many counts were recorded for this clonotype. The chain couples TRBV11-2 to TRBJ1-2; 11 nucleotides agree with TRBD1. The CDR3 covers 15 residues. V was clipped by 2 bases and J by 7 bases; unmatched bases: 6. Germline values: CDR1 SGHAT, CDR2 FQNNGV. The CDR3, as DNA: TGTGCCAGCAGCTTAACCTGGGACAGGGGGTCTGGCTACACCTTC. The encoded protein is CASSLTWDRGSGYTF.

The V gene is TRBV27, the J gene TRBJ2-1, with D perhaps TRBD1 or TRBD2 (5 bases each). Germline CDR1 and CDR2: MNHEY and SMNVEV (reference sequence). Trimming pared 6 bases from V and 3 bases from J, leaving 12 bases between. This CDR3 region has 14 residues. The CDR3 coding sequence is TGTGCCAGCAGGGGGCCTAGCTTCTACAATGAGCAGTTCTTC. Translation: CASRGPSFYNEQFF.

The genes are TRBV9 and TRBJ2-5, with 12 bases fitting TRBD2. The J segment lost 0 bases and the V segment lost 0 bases, leaving 3 bases of the junction unmatched. The germline V gene has CDR1 SGDLS and CDR2 YYNGEE. This CDR3 comprises 17 residues. The chain's CDR3 is CASSVGTSGMYQETQYF. For the CDR3, the DNA is TGTGCCAGCAGCGTAGGGACTAGCGGGATGTACCAAGAGACCCAGTACTTC.

This clonotype was seen a handful of times. A clone one base away is much larger, so this may be a read error. Likely a read error: the CDR3 ends without its conserved phenylalanine or tryptophan. This rearrangement joins TRBV12-3 or TRBV12-4 to TRBJ2-3; D not resolved. Between the trimmed V and J ends, which lost 3 bases and 2 bases, there was a span of 9 bases. This CDR3 has 14 residues. The CDR3 sequence is CASSFWRLTDTQYL. For the CDR3, the DNA is TGTGCCAGCAGTTTCTGGCGCCTCACAGATACGCAGTATCTT.

There are many counts of this clonotype. V usage is TRBV6-1 and J usage is TRBJ1-5; TRBD1 agrees at 10 bases. V lost 7 bases and J lost 4; bases outside the gene matches: 4. From germline, CDR1 is MNHNS and CDR2 SASEGT. This CDR3 has 14 residues. The CDR3 DNA reads TGTGCCAGCACCCAGGACAGGGGGAATCAGCCCCAGCATTTT. Protein sequence: CASTQDRGNQPQHF.